This is a list of T cell receptor beta chains from one sample in a study of blood T cells in healthy people across ages. TCRdb called the 5' RACE reads again in MiXCR, with one record for every CDR3 protein. There are approximately 350,000 distinct CDR3 sequences in the sample; roughly half occur only once, and around 53% lies in the top ten. The specimen was blood. Source of these receptors: a man in his 60s in good health. Both conserved end residues are part of each CDR3. A D gene is named only where the DNA matches it firmly. Some rows have no size entry. The others give once, few or many, or a class for an expanded clone.

d_gene	len	abundance	v_gene	j_gene	CDR3aa	CDR3nt
TRBD1	16	-	TRBV5-5	TRBJ2-1	CASSFPTGDAYNEQFF	TGTGCCAGCAGCTTCCCGACAGGGGATGCGTACAATGAGCAGTTCTTC
TRBD2	16	once	TRBV5-1	TRBJ2-2	CASSLLLAEQTGELFF	TGCGCCAGCAGCTTGCTACTAGCGGAGCAAACCGGGGAGCTGTTTTTT
-	14	-	TRBV5-1	TRBJ1-2	CASSSYTNSDGYTF	TGCGCCAGCAGCTCCTATACGAACTCGGATGGCTACACCTTC
-	13	many	TRBV29-1	TRBJ2-7	CSVEGPSSYEQYF	TGCAGCGTTGAAGGTCCATCCTCTTACGAGCAGTACTTC
-	13	-	TRBV3-1	TRBJ2-7	CASRDPNSYEQYF	TGTGCCAGCCGGGACCCCAACTCCTACGAGCAGTACTTC
TRBD2	15	-	TRBV20-1	TRBJ2-7	CSARDPAGGVNEQYF	TGCAGTGCTAGAGATCCAGCGGGAGGTGTTAACGAGCAGTACTTC
TRBD2	14	few	TRBV20-1	TRBJ2-7	CSATGLAFTYEQYF	TGCAGTGCCACGGGACTAGCGTTCACCTACGAGCAGTACTTC
-	13	many	TRBV10-3	TRBJ2-7	CAISIEPQGEQYF	TGTGCCATCAGTATCGAGCCCCAAGGCGAGCAGTACTTC
-	19	-	TRBV4-3	TRBJ2-5	CASSQVRALHIGVGNEQYF	TGCGCCAGCAGCCAAGTTCGGGCCCTACATATCGGGGTTGGCAATGAGCAGTACTTC
TRBD1	15	-	TRBV7-2	TRBJ1-2	CASSSRTGANYGYTF	TGTGCCAGCAGCAGCAGGACAGGGGCTAACTATGGCTACACCTTC
-	13	few	TRBV7-9	TRBJ2-7	CASSREQTYEQYF	TGTGCCAGCAGCCGCGAGCAAACCTACGAGCAGTACTTC
TRBD2	16	-	TRBV4-1	TRBJ2-2	CASSQDLLADTGELFF	TGCGCCAGCAGCCAAGATTTGCTAGCGGACACCGGGGAGCTGTTTTTT